This record covers a single T cell receptor (beta chain). The sample has other DNA sequences that encode this CDR3 too. The data were taken from a study of blood T cell repertoires in COVID-19. The wider study: Sites in the United States, Italy and Spain provided acute and convalescent COVID-19 samples. T cells, B-cell-depleted T cells, or PBMCs supplied cDNA or gDNA.

Recruitment covered some 25 US areas and drew participants whose ages spanned roughly 18 to 100 years. TCRdb keeps only in-frame clones here, not all; method: immunoSEQ multiplex PCR. This table holds over 300,000 clones, roughly 90% found once. This CDR3 comprises 15 residues. Germline V CDR1 and CDR2: SGDLS, YYNGEE. The V segment lost 3 bases and the J segment 3 bases; nucleotides outside the gene matches: 2. The clonotype originates from a woman in her twenties or thirties with acute COVID-19. The rearrangement links TRBV9 to TRBJ2-1, with 11 bases that match TRBD2. Sequenced material: PBMCs or T cells enriched from blood (not recorded which). The CDR3 sequence: CASSATSGVYNEQFF. In nucleotides, the CDR3 is TGTGCCAGCAGCGCGACTAGCGGGGTCTACAATGAGCAGTTCTTC.